This T cell receptor beta chain emerged from a study of B cell selection in AIRE deficiency. The germline gives CDR1 SNHLY, CDR2 FYNNEI. V shed 5 bases, J shed 0 bases, and the junction held 6 bases outside the gene matches. The CDR3 sequence is 15 residues long. Regulatory T cells were sorted as CD4+CD25hiCD127low/negative cells. Assay: immunoSEQ multiplex PCR; the TCRdb copy retains only in-frame clones and omits some. This table holds tens of thousands of clones, 92% found once. Study-wide results and limits: Shared Treg sequences had shorter CDR3s, biased toward rearrangements with few non-templated insertions.

On this clone itself: Antigen: not known.

This clonotype was sampled from a human donor in good health. The chain employs TRBV2 and TRBJ1-1; 7 bases align to TRBD1. The material sequenced was CD4+CD25+ Tregs sorted from PBMCs. CDR3 nucleotides: TGTGCCAGCAGTAGGGACAGCCGCATGAACACTGAAGCTTTCTTT. Its protein is CASSRDSRMNTEAFF. Based on the CDR3 plus reference TRBV2 and TRBJ1-1, the full variable domain is EPEVTQTPSHQVTQMGQEVILRCVPISNHLYFYWYRQILGQKVEFLVSFYNNEISEKSEIFDDQFSVERPDGSNFTLKIRSTKLEDSAMYFCASSRDSRMNTEAFFGQGTRLTVV.